This TCR beta chain was sequenced in a study of T cells in localized non-small cell lung cancer. To note about this clone: Its antigen is undetermined.

In germline, CDR1 is LNHNV, CDR2 YYDKDF (reference sequence). This CDR3 has 15 residues. Deletions cut 5 bases from V and 0 bases from J, with 14 bases between. Findings and limits, study-wide: Measurement of T cell clonality placed uninvolved adjacent lung highest, above the level in tumor. Heterogeneity is still possible, as just one tumor region was sequenced. A median approximately 57 of the top 100 tumor clones appeared in adjacent lung.

TCRdb's copy holds only in-frame clones and misses some; the assay was immunoSEQ multiplex PCR. The sample carries about 82,000 clones, roughly 80% recorded once. The sequence was collected from a man aged 35 to 70 with stage II squamous cell lung carcinoma. The gene calls are TRBV15 and TRBJ2-7; the D call may be TRBD1 or TRBD2 (6 bases each). This material consisted of PBMCs, taken before any cancer treatment. The CDR3 sequence is CATSVEGGSSYEQYF. In DNA form, the CDR3 reads TGTGCCACCAGCGTAGAGGGGGGAAGCTCCTACGAGCAGTACTTC.